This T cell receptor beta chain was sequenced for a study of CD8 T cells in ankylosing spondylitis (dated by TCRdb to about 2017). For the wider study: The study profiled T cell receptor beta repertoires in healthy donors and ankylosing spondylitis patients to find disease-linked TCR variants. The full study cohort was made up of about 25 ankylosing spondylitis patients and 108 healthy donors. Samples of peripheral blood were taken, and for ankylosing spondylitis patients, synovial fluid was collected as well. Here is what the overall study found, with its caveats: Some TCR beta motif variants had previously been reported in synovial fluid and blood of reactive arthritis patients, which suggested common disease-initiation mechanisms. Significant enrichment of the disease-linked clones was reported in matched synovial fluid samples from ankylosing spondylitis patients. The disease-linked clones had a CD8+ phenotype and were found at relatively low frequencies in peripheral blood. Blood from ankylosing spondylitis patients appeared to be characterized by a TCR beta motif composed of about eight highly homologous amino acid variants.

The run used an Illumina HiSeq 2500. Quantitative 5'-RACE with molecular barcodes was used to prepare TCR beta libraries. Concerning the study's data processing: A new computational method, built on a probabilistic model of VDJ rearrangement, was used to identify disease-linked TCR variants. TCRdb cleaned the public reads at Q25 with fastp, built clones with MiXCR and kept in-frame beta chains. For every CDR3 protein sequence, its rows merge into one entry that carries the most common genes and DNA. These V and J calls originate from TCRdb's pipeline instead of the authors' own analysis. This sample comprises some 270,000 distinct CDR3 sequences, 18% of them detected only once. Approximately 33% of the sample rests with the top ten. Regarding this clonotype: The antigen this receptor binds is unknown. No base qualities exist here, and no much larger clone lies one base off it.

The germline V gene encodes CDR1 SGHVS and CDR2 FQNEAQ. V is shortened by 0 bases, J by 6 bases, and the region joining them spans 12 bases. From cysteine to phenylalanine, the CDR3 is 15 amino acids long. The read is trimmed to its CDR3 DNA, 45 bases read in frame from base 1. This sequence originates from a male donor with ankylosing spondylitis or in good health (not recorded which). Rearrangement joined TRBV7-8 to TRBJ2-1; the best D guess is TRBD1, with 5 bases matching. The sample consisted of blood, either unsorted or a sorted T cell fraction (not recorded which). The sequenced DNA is TGTGCCAGCAGCTTAGCGGGGCTGAGACTCAATGAGCAGTTCTTC. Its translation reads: CASSLAGLRLNEQFF.